Below, one T cell receptor beta chain is given with its context. What it recognizes is unknown. The second PCR ran about 6 to 11 cycles with a sample-barcoded 5' primer and J-beta primers. A single record per CDR3 protein comes from TCRdb applying MiXCR to the 5' RACE reads. Of more than 800,000 distinct CDR3 sequences in the sample, 29% were seen once. A minimum of 6.5 million PBMCs was isolated per sample. The data were taken from a study of blood T cells in healthy people across ages. Study-wide results and caveats: Diversity estimates from one million T cells were considered underestimates.

Germline lookup yields CDR1 MNHNS and CDR2 SASEGT. This CDR3 has 12 residues. V was cut by 11 bases and J by 8 bases, with 18 bases left in between. The gene calls are TRBV6-1 and TRBJ1-2; perhaps TRBD1 as D (6 bases). Sequencing was carried out using blood. This TCR derives from a woman aged 80 or over in good health. The CDR3 sequence: CAGHGQKSGYTF. The CDR3 DNA reads TGTGCCGGCCACGGACAGAAGTCAGGCTACACCTTC.